Presented here are 9 T cell receptor beta chains from one specimen sequenced in a study of blood T cell repertoires in COVID-19. Repertoires were generated with immunoSEQ multiplex PCR, while TCRdb's copy carries only in-frame clones and drops some. The sample shows tens of thousands of clones, approximately 80% of them seen only once. The sample was peripheral blood. These receptors were obtained from a man aged 45 to 65 with acute or convalescent COVID-19.

This chain connects TRBV2 to TRBJ2-3; perhaps TRBD2 as D (6 bases). The ends were cut back, 7 bases at V and 3 bases at J, with 17 bases in the middle. Germline V lookup: CDR1 SNHLY, CDR2 FYNNEI. CDR3 length: 15 residues. The CDR3 sequence is CASNRLVSSTDTQYF. CDR3 coding DNA: TGTGCCAGCAACCGACTAGTTTCTAGTACAGATACGCAGTATTTT.

This chain connects TRBV15 to TRBJ2-1; the D gene is possibly TRBD2 (6 bases). The CDR3 has 13 residues. Trimming pared 3 bases from V and 7 bases from J, leaving 10 bases between. CDR1 and CDR2 from the germline V gene are LNHNV and YYDKDF (reference sequence). CDR3 residues: CATSRASVNEQFF. CDR3 in DNA: TGTGCCACCAGCAGGGCTAGCGTAAATGAGCAGTTCTTC.

This chain connects TRBV19 to TRBJ1-1, with D possibly being TRBD1 (6 bases). Looked up from germline, CDR1 is LNHDA and CDR2 is SQIVND (reference sequence). The CDR3 extends over 12 amino acids. V dropped 1 base and J dropped 8 bases, with 8 bases sitting between them. The CDR3 nucleotides are TGTGCCAGTAGTATAGGGGACATCGAAGCTTTCTTT. Translated, it gives CASSIGDIEAFF.

This rearrangement joins TRBV19 to TRBJ1-2; possible D gene TRBD1, 5 bases. Looked up from germline, CDR1 is LNHDA and CDR2 is SQIVND (reference sequence). Trimming cost V 3 bases and J 6 bases, with 17 bases left between them. The CDR3 extends over 15 amino acids. CDR3 sequence: CASSILLSGYDGYTF. Here the CDR3 DNA reads TGTGCCAGTAGTATCCTCCTTTCAGGGTACGATGGCTACACCTTC.

V usage is TRBV19 and J usage is TRBJ1-5; D not certain. Trimming took 5 bases from V and 0 from J, leaving 11 bases between them. CDR1 and CDR2 from the germline V gene are LNHDA and SQIVND (reference sequence). This CDR3 region has 15 residues. This CDR3 reads CASSPRGHSNQPQHF. The CDR3, as DNA: TGTGCCAGTAGTCCCCGGGGTCATAGCAATCAGCCCCAGCATTTT.

The J gene is TRBJ2-4, the V gene TRBV5-1; D is possibly TRBD1 (6 bases). CDR1 and CDR2 from the germline V gene are SGHRS and YFSETQ. CDR3 length: 14 residues. Trimming took 1 base from V and 2 from J, leaving 7 bases between them. The CDR3 loop reads CASSLRGTKNIQYF. CDR3 bases: TGCGCCAGCAGCTTGAGGGGGACCAAAAACATTCAGTACTTC.

This chain connects TRBV11-2 to TRBJ2-6; D is ambiguous. Per germline, CDR1 SGHAT and CDR2 FQNNGV. V was shortened by 5 bases and J by 4 bases, with 15 bases between the two germline ends. The CDR3 consists of 16 residues. The DNA of the CDR3 is TGTGCCAGCAGCCCGATCCGGTCGCGGGGGGCCAACGTCCTGACTTTC. This encodes CASSPIRSRGANVLTF.

V is TRBV6-5 and J is TRBJ1-2; D is ambiguous. The CDR3 length is 12 residues. The germline V gene encodes CDR1 MNHEY and CDR2 SVGAGI. V shed 7 bases and J shed 2 bases, with 8 bases lying between them. The CDR3 here is CASKERNYGYTF. CDR3 DNA sequence: TGTGCCAGCAAGGAGCGAAACTATGGCTACACCTTC.

This clone has a handful of counts. This chain joins TRBV9 and TRBJ2-7; TRBD1 aligns across 9 bases. The CDR3 consists of 14 residues. CDR1 SGDLS and CDR2 YYNGEE come from the germline V gene. V was pared by 4 bases and J by 2 bases, with 4 bases of the junction left unmatched. CDR3: CASSSRDRAYEQYF. In DNA, the CDR3 is TGTGCCAGCAGCTCCCGGGACAGGGCCTACGAGCAGTACTTC.